The present TCR beta chain was sequenced within a study of blood T cell repertoires in COVID-19. Study-wide context: Sample material is recorded as cDNA or gDNA derived from T cells, B-cell-depleted T cells, or PBMCs.

Assay: immunoSEQ multiplex PCR; the TCRdb copy retains only in-frame clones and omits some. Of around 230,000 clones listed, about nine tenths are singletons. Participants came from about 23 US areas, aged roughly 18 to 95 years. CDR1 SGHDT and CDR2 YYEEEE come from the germline V gene. This CDR3 is 14 amino acids long. The germline V and J ends were trimmed by 4 bases and 3 bases, with 13 bases remaining between them. The chain couples TRBV5-6 to TRBJ1-1; tentative D call: TRBD1 (5 bases). Sequenced sample: PBMCs or T cells enriched from blood (not recorded which). The source of this sequence is a woman between 40 and 50 years old with acute COVID-19. CDR3 nucleotides: TGTGCCAGCAGCCTGGGCCCGGGGGACACTGAAGCTTTCTTT. As protein: CASSLGPGDTEAFF.